One sample yielded the 23 T cell receptor beta chains listed below, sequenced in a study of shared clonotypes between healthy human individuals. CD45RO-negative, CCR7-positively selected cells formed the naive CD8 fraction, excluding terminally differentiated effector memory CD45RA+ cells. The table came from immunoSEQ multiplex PCR; TCRdb's copy has only in-frame clones and leaves some out. The table has approximately 720,000 clones, just over 90% seen once. Sample: naive CD8+ T cells sorted from blood. The receptors stem from a man aged 30 to 45 in good health.

The chain combines TRBV2 with TRBJ1-1; 10 bases match TRBD1. Germline loops: CDR1 SNHLY, CDR2 FYNNEI. V was pared by 7 bases and J by 6 bases, with 14 bases of the junction left unmatched. The CDR3 consists of 16 residues. CDR3 amino acids: CASTIDRDRGSAEAFF. The CDR3 bases are TGTGCCAGCACCATTGACCGGGACAGGGGTTCGGCTGAAGCTTTCTTT.

The chain employs TRBV29-1 and TRBJ2-1; a weak D match, TRBD2 (6 bases). V lost 8 bases and J lost 8, with 16 bases in between. The CDR3 runs to 12 residues. Germline-derived CDR1 and CDR2 are SQVTM and ANQGSEA. This CDR3 reads CSSRDLGYEQFF. The CDR3 nucleotides read TGCAGCTCTCGGGACTTAGGGTATGAGCAGTTCTTC.

The sample holds one count of this clone. CDR3 bases: TGTGCCAGCAGTTTGGAGGACAATGAGCAGTTCTTC. Residues: CASSLEDNEQFF. The gene calls are TRBV28 and TRBJ2-1, with TRBD2 as a possible D gene (5 bases). Trimming shortened V by 3 bases and J by 5 bases, and 5 bases separated the two germline ends. CDR1 is MDHEN and CDR2 is SYDVKM in the germline V gene. This CDR3 is 12 amino acids long.

The chain uses TRBV2 and TRBJ2-5, with 13 nucleotides matching TRBD2. The germline V gene has CDR1 SNHLY and CDR2 FYNNEI. After removal of 10 bases from V and 5 bases from J, the junction contained 7 bases not matched to a gene. The CDR3 loop spans 14 amino acids. Here the CDR3 DNA reads TGTGCCAAAGGACTAGCGGGAGTCAGGGAGACCCAGTACTTC. Translated: CAKGLAGVRETQYF.

As concerns this clone: Being one base from a much bigger clone, this may be a read error. The rearrangement joins TRBV5-4 to TRBJ2-1; TRBD2 is a possible D gene (5 bases). This CDR3 has 13 residues. Trimming left V 1 base short and J 3 bases short, with 5 bases between. Germline assignment: CDR1 SGHNT and CDR2 YYREEE (reference sequence). CDR3 protein: CASSLTSYNEQFF. In nucleotides, the CDR3 is TGTGCCAGCAGCTTGACTAGCTACAATGAGCAGTTCTTC.

The chain links TRBV4-2 to TRBJ2-3; 11 nucleotides agree with TRBD2. The junction had 8 bases not matched to a gene; V was cut back by 3 bases and J by 0 bases. The CDR3 sequence is 18 residues long. CDR1 LGHNA and CDR2 YNFKEQ come from the germline V gene. CDR3 region: CASSQGNSGRASTDTQYF. The CDR3 DNA reads as TGTGCCAGCAGCCAGGGTAATAGCGGGAGGGCTAGCACAGATACGCAGTATTTT.

The V gene is TRBV6-1, the J gene TRBJ1-5, with 12 bases aligning to TRBD1. This CDR3 has 16 amino acids. V was clipped by 2 bases and J by 7 bases; unmatched bases: 6. CDR1 and CDR2 (germline): MNHNS, SASEGT. CDR3 protein: CASSELLGQGAQPQHF. In nucleotides, the CDR3 is TGTGCCAGCAGTGAACTGCTGGGACAGGGGGCCCAGCCCCAGCATTTT.

CDR3 nucleotides: TGTGCCAGCAGAGTGGCGGATCACTACGAGCAGTACTTC. It translates to CASRVADHYEQYF. The chain recombines TRBV7-8 with TRBJ2-7, with D unclear. The germline V gene encodes CDR1 SGHVS and CDR2 FQNEAQ. V lost 6 bases and J lost 3, with 12 bases in between. The CDR3 loop spans 13 amino acids.

V usage is TRBV7-9 and J usage is TRBJ2-3; 9 nucleotides line up with TRBD2. The length of the CDR3 is 18 residues. Germline trimming cut 5 bases from V and 10 bases from J; bases unmatched to any gene: 22. Germline V gene sequence: CDR1 SEHNR, CDR2 FQNEAQ (reference sequence). The CDR3: CASSPPVEREALVLSQYF. In DNA form, the CDR3 reads TGTGCCAGCAGCCCCCCCGTCGAGCGGGAGGCCCTGGTCCTGTCGCAGTATTTT.

This rearrangement joins TRBV29-1 to TRBJ2-7; D might be TRBD2 (6 bases). The germline V gene encodes CDR1 SQVTM and CDR2 ANQGSEA. The V gene lost 0 bases and the J gene lost 6 bases, with 12 bases spanning the gap. The CDR3 is 13 residues long. CDR3 DNA sequence: TGCAGCGTTGAAGATGCGGGGCGGAGCGAGCAGTACTTC. It codes for CSVEDAGRSEQYF.

As to this clone: Other DNA sequences in the same sample also yield this CDR3. The V call is TRBV4-3, the J call TRBJ2-7, with TRBD1 matching 10 bases. V lost 4 bases and J lost 4; bases outside the gene matches: 4. This CDR3 is built from 14 residues. Germline CDR1 reads LGHNA; CDR2 reads YSLEER. The CDR3 DNA is TGCGCCAGCAGCCCTGGGACAGGGGAGTACGAGCAGTACTTC. The encoded protein is CASSPGTGEYEQYF.

Remarks on this clone: Other DNA sequences in the sample encode the same CDR3. The chain carries TRBV7-9 and TRBJ2-7; the D gene is possibly TRBD2 (5 bases). Per germline, CDR1 SEHNR and CDR2 FQNEAQ (reference sequence). CDR3 length equals 12 residues. Between the trimmed V and J ends, which lost 3 bases and 4 bases, there was a span of 7 bases. The chain's CDR3 is CASSFRDYEQYF. The CDR3 nucleotides are TGTGCCAGCAGCTTCCGGGATTACGAGCAGTACTTC.

A remark on this clone: Other DNA sequences in this specimen translate into the identical CDR3. The genes are TRBV9 and TRBJ1-5, with TRBD1 matching over 7 bases. V gave up 3 bases and J gave up 1 base; unmatched junction bases: 1. Germline lookup yields CDR1 SGDLS and CDR2 YYNGEE. The CDR3 covers 14 residues. CDR3 sequence: CASSATGSNQPQHF. CDR3 DNA: TGTGCCAGCAGCGCGACAGGGAGCAATCAGCCCCAGCATTTT.

J is TRBJ2-1 and V is TRBV7-9; TRBD1 matches 9 bases. The CDR3 extends over 19 amino acids. Germline V CDR1 and CDR2: SEHNR, FQNEAQ (reference sequence). The V gene end was trimmed by 4 bases and the J gene end by 5 bases; junction bases not matched to a gene: 18. CDR3 protein: CASSSGQGHTASWDNEQFF. In DNA, the CDR3 is TGTGCCAGCAGCTCGGGACAGGGACACACGGCGTCGTGGGACAATGAGCAGTTCTTC.

This chain joins TRBV7-9 and TRBJ2-5, with D possibly being TRBD1 (5 bases). The V end lost 4 bases, the J end lost 3 bases, and 12 bases lay between the germline ends. The CDR3 runs to 14 residues. The germline CDR1 and CDR2 sequences are SEHNR and FQNEAQ (reference sequence). DNA of the CDR3: TGTGCCAGCAGCTCGAGAATAGGGGAAGAGACCCAGTACTTC. It specifies CASSSRIGEETQYF.

This chain uses TRBV7-9 with TRBJ2-7; 8 bases match TRBD1. Germline V lookup: CDR1 SEHNR, CDR2 FQNEAQ (reference sequence). This CDR3 is built from 14 residues. V lost 5 bases to trimming and J lost 2 bases; unmatched junction nucleotides: 5. CDR3 DNA: TGTGCCAGCAGCCCGACAGGGGTTGCCTACGAGCAGTACTTC. Amino acids: CASSPTGVAYEQYF.

The chain is built from TRBV27 and TRBJ1-1, with D hard to call. In germline, CDR1 is MNHEY, CDR2 SMNVEV (reference sequence). V was pared by 7 bases and J by 8 bases, with 17 bases between. The CDR3 extends over 13 amino acids. The CDR3 DNA reads TGTGCCAGCAAGCGGGCCGTACTGGGGGAAGCTTTCTTT. Translated: CASKRAVLGEAFF.

This chain links TRBV28 with TRBJ1-2; D remains ambiguous. CDR3 size: 14 residues. Trimming removed 2 bases from V and 5 bases from J, with 12 bases in between. Looked up from germline, CDR1 is MDHEN and CDR2 is SYDVKM. Here the CDR3 reads CASSLISSGYGYTF. CDR3 in DNA: TGTGCCAGCAGTTTAATCAGCAGCGGGTATGGCTACACCTTC.

The V and J genes are TRBV27 and TRBJ1-1; TRBD1 might be the D (5 bases). Per germline, CDR1 MNHEY and CDR2 SMNVEV (reference sequence). The CDR3 contains 17 residues. The germline V and J ends were trimmed by 6 bases and 3 bases, with 23 bases remaining between them. CDR3 DNA: TGTGCCAGCAGCCCCACTGGTATCGGGATGGGGGACACTGAAGCTTTCTTT. This gives the protein CASSPTGIGMGDTEAFF.

The V call is TRBV28, the J call TRBJ1-4; 11 nucleotides align to TRBD1. The CDR3 has 17 residues. The V gene's germline CDR1 is MDHEN and CDR2 SYDVKM. The ends lost 5 bases at V and 0 bases at J; junction bases unmatched: 5. The CDR3 DNA sequence: TGTGCCAGCAGTGCCCGGGACAGGGGGGCAACTAATGAAAAACTGTTTTTT. Translating it yields CASSARDRGATNEKLFF.

The chain is built from TRBV27 and TRBJ2-1; 11 nucleotides agree with TRBD2. The V gene end was trimmed by 2 bases and the J gene end by 9 bases; junction bases not matched to a gene: 6. CDR1 is MNHEY, CDR2 SMNVEV, per germline (reference sequence). There are 15 residues in the CDR3. CDR3 loop: CASSLLAGGVPEQFF. The CDR3 nucleotides are TGTGCCAGCAGTTTACTAGCGGGAGGTGTACCTGAGCAGTTCTTC.

This chain uses TRBV13 with TRBJ2-1; TRBD2 aligns across 16 bases. After removal of 5 bases from V and 9 bases from J, the junction contained 10 bases not matched to a gene. Germline CDR1 PRHDT, CDR2 FYEKMQ (reference sequence). The CDR3 sequence is 17 residues long. Here the CDR3 reads CASSPRGTSGRVSEQFF. The CDR3 coding sequence is TGTGCCAGCAGCCCAAGGGGGACTAGCGGGAGGGTTAGTGAGCAGTTCTTC.

The chain couples TRBV10-1 to TRBJ2-2; D might be TRBD1 (5 bases). The CDR3 loop spans 11 amino acids. The germline gives CDR1 WNHNN, CDR2 SYGVQD (reference sequence). The V end lost 8 bases, the J end lost 6 bases, and 7 bases lay between the germline ends. The CDR3, as DNA: TGCGCCAGCCCGACAGCCGGGGAGCTGTTTTTT. Translating it yields CASPTAGELFF.